One and the same sample provided the 27 T cell receptor beta chains below, sequenced in a study of cytomegalovirus exposure and HLA in healthy donors. PCR amplification relied on 60 Vbeta primers (plus 13 Jbeta primers). Generated by immunoSEQ multiplex PCR, the TCRdb table keeps only in-frame clones and is missing some. The sample lists over 150,000 clones, around 80% occurring once. The sequencing sample was made of PBMCs. The receptors here all came from a young man in good health and CMV-seronegative.

V and J are TRBV5-4 and TRBJ2-3; TRBD1 is a possible D gene (6 bases). Germline loops: CDR1 SGHNT, CDR2 YYREEE (reference sequence). The ends were cut back, 4 bases at V and 0 bases at J, with 9 bases in the middle. There are 14 residues in the CDR3. The CDR3 spells CASSPTGSTDTQYF. DNA of the CDR3: TGTGCCAGCAGCCCGACAGGCAGCACAGATACGCAGTATTTT.

The gene calls are TRBV19 and TRBJ2-7, with a tentative D call TRBD2 (5 bases). Germline CDR1 reads LNHDA; CDR2 reads SQIVND (reference sequence). The CDR3 loop spans 12 amino acids. Trimming cost V 7 bases and J 7 bases, with 14 bases left between them. The CDR3 coding sequence is TGTGCCAGTATCGACCGATCGGGAGAGCAGTACTTC. The encoded protein is CASIDRSGEQYF.

The chain recombines TRBV28 with TRBJ2-7; 8 bases line up with TRBD1. Germline V gene lookup returns CDR1 MDHEN and CDR2 SYDVKM. There are 15 residues in the CDR3. V lost 5 bases and J lost 2; bases outside the gene matches: 8. CDR3 in DNA: TGTGCCAGCAGTCCGGACAGGGAGTCAACCTACGAGCAGTACTTC. This encodes CASSPDRESTYEQYF.

This clone was seen a handful of times. This rearrangement joins TRBV7-9 to TRBJ2-7; 8 positions agree with TRBD2. The CDR3 runs 15 residues. Germline CDR1 SEHNR, CDR2 FQNEAQ (reference sequence). The junction had 11 bases not matched to a gene; V was cut back by 5 bases and J by 5 bases. CDR3 loop: CASSRTTGGVHEQYF. CDR3 coding DNA: TGTGCCAGCAGCCGAACGACGGGAGGGGTTCACGAGCAGTACTTC.

The genes are TRBV14 and TRBJ2-7, with a possible D match to TRBD2 (5 bases). Germline assignment: CDR1 SGHDN and CDR2 FVKESK. The V gene lost 1 base and the J gene lost 7 bases, with 14 bases spanning the gap. The CDR3 length is 14 residues. The CDR3 region is CASSQVVGVGEQYF. CDR3 DNA: TGTGCCAGCAGCCAAGTGGTGGGAGTAGGAGAGCAGTACTTC.

The chain joins TRBV2 to TRBJ2-1, with 9 bases fitting TRBD1. This CDR3 has 15 residues. J was trimmed by 4 bases and V by 5 bases; bases with no gene match: 6. The germline V gene encodes CDR1 SNHLY and CDR2 FYNNEI. CDR3 bases: TGTGCCAGCAGTCCTCGACAGGGGGGGTACAATGAGCAGTTCTTC. It codes for CASSPRQGGYNEQFF. Together with reference TRBV2 and TRBJ2-1, the CDR3 gives the full variable domain: EPEVTQTPSHQVTQMGQEVILRCVPISNHLYFYWYRQILGQKVEFLVSFYNNEISEKSEIFDDQFSVERPDGSNFTLKIRSTKLEDSAMYFCASSPRQGGYNEQFFGPGTRLTVL.

This chain joins TRBV5-5 and TRBJ1-2, with 9 bases identical to TRBD1. The CDR3 runs to 14 residues. Germline V gives CDR1 SGHKS, CDR2 YYEKEE (reference sequence). V lost 0 bases, J lost 8 bases, and 5 bases stayed unmatched. The CDR3 coding sequence is TGTGCCAGCAGCTTGGTCGACAGGGGGGGAGGCTACACCTTC. Protein product: CASSLVDRGGGYTF.

The chain has TRBV7-8 and TRBJ1-5, with 8 bases that match TRBD1. The CDR3 has 15 residues. Germline V gives CDR1 SGHVS, CDR2 FQNEAQ. The trim removed 1 base at V and 6 bases at J, leaving 5 bases unmatched. The CDR3 nucleotides are TGTGCCAGCAGCTTAGGGCAGGGGGCTTCTCAGCCCCAGCATTTT. Its protein product is CASSLGQGASQPQHF.

The genes are TRBV6-5 and TRBJ1-2; TRBD1 is a possible D gene (5 bases). The CDR3 spans 15 residues. Trimming pared 0 bases from V and 4 bases from J, leaving 12 bases between. The germline V gene has CDR1 MNHEY and CDR2 SVGAGI. The CDR3 here is CASSYSGGDGYGYTF. The CDR3 coding sequence is TGTGCCAGCAGTTACTCGGGGGGTGATGGCTATGGCTACACCTTC.

The V and J genes are TRBV29-1 and TRBJ1-2; no clear D. Trimming pared 5 bases from V and 3 bases from J, leaving 13 bases between. Germline V CDR1 and CDR2: SQVTM, ANQGSEA. The length of the CDR3 is 13 residues. The CDR3 nucleotides are TGCAGCGTTCGTCAGGAGGATGACTATGGCTACACCTTC. Translated, it gives CSVRQEDDYGYTF.

V gene TRBV18 combines with J gene TRBJ2-5; 8 bases fit TRBD2. In germline, CDR1 is KGHSH, CDR2 LQKENI. The CDR3 has 16 amino acids. The V and J ends lost 0 bases and 7 bases, in that order; junction bases with no gene match: 10. The CDR3 reads CASSPPGLGSGATQYF. CDR3 bases: TGTGCCAGCTCACCACCGGGACTAGGGTCGGGGGCGACCCAGTACTTC. Together with reference TRBV18 and TRBJ2-5, the CDR3 gives the full variable domain: NAGVMQNPRHLVRRRGQEARLRCSPMKGHSHVYWYRQLPEEGLKFMVYLQKENIIDESGMPKERFSAEFPKEGPSILRIQQVVRGDSAAYFCASSPPGLGSGATQYFGPGTRLLVL.

This sequence joins TRBV10-2 and TRBJ2-1, with TRBD1 identical over 8 bases. Per germline, CDR1 WSHSY and CDR2 SAAADI. V lost 7 bases and J lost 3; bases outside the gene matches: 11. The CDR3 is made up of 16 amino acids. The CDR3 protein is CASTTLGGTGYNEQFF. The CDR3 nucleotides read TGCGCCAGCACTACCCTAGGGGGGACAGGCTACAATGAGCAGTTCTTC.

The V call is TRBV5-1, the J call TRBJ2-5, with TRBD1 as a possible D gene (5 bases). The CDR3 loop spans 14 amino acids. Germline CDR1 is SGHRS and CDR2 is YFSETQ. V lost 1 base, J lost 4 bases, and 11 bases lay in between. The CDR3 nucleotides read TGCGCCAGCAGCTTGAGGGGCTGGGGAGAGACCCAGTACTTC. It specifies CASSLRGWGETQYF.

As concerns this clone: This sample includes further DNA sequences coding for the same CDR3. The gene calls are TRBV5-1 and TRBJ1-1; D might be TRBD1 (5 bases). V was clipped by 0 bases and J by 0 bases, with 6 bases between them. The CDR3 totals 14 residues. CDR1 is SGHRS and CDR2 is YFSETQ in the germline V gene. The CDR3 coding sequence is TGCGCCAGCAGCTTGGGACAGATGAACACTGAAGCTTTCTTT. Translating gives CASSLGQMNTEAFF. The variable domain in full, with the rest retrieved from reference TRBV5-1 and TRBJ1-1, is KAGVTQTPRYLIKTRGQQVTLSCSPISGHRSVSWYQQTPGQGLQFLFEYFSETQRNKGNFPGRFSGRQFSNSRSEMNVSTLELGDSALYLCASSLGQMNTEAFFGQGTRLTVV.

The rearrangement joins TRBV6-1 to TRBJ2-5, with D possibly matching TRBD2 (5 bases). The CDR3 spans 15 residues. Germline V gene sequence: CDR1 MNHNS, CDR2 SASEGT. V gave up 5 bases and J gave up 5 bases, with 18 bases separating them. The CDR3: CASSPQSGVPETQYF. The DNA of the CDR3 is TGTGCCAGCAGTCCCCAATCCGGGGTCCCGGAGACCCAGTACTTC.

The chain joins TRBV28 to TRBJ2-1; maybe TRBD2 (5 bases). The V and J ends lost 3 bases and 7 bases respectively, with 10 bases between them. Germline V gene sequence: CDR1 MDHEN, CDR2 SYDVKM. The CDR3 is 13 residues long. The CDR3 DNA is TGTGCCAGCAGTTTGAGACTATTAAATGAGCAGTTCTTC. Translating gives CASSLRLLNEQFF.

The rearrangement joins TRBV6-5 to TRBJ2-6; D remains ambiguous. The length of the CDR3 is 16 residues. CDR1 is MNHEY, CDR2 SVGAGI, per germline. Trimming pared 2 bases from V and 4 bases from J, leaving 12 bases between. Here the CDR3 DNA reads TGTGCCAGCAGTTACAGTGCCTTGAGGGGGGCCAACGTCCTGACTTTC. Its protein is CASSYSALRGANVLTF.

The rearrangement uses TRBV5-4 and TRBJ2-7; 13 bases line up with TRBD2. With 3 bases clipped from V and 5 bases from J, the junction kept 5 bases outside the gene matches. The CDR3 is 15 residues long. CDR1 is SGHNT and CDR2 is YYREEE in the germline V gene (reference sequence). The CDR3 sequence is CASSSSGLAGNEQYF. CDR3 DNA: TGTGCCAGCAGCTCCTCGGGACTAGCGGGAAACGAGCAGTACTTC.

This clone showed up just once. The CDR3 nucleotides are TGTGCCAGCAGCGTAGTGGGACAGAGCTCTGGGGCCAACGTCCTGACTTTC. Translated, it gives CASSVVGQSSGANVLTF. This chain joins TRBV9 and TRBJ2-6; TRBD1 matches at 7 bases. The trim removed 0 bases at V and 0 bases at J, leaving 3 bases unmatched. CDR1 is SGDLS and CDR2 is YYNGEE in the germline V gene. The length of the CDR3 is 17 residues.

This clone was seen just once. The chain links TRBV9 to TRBJ2-2; 10 nucleotides agree with TRBD2. The CDR3 totals 15 residues. V trimming: 3 bases; J trimming: 7 bases; junction bases outside the gene matches: 6. The germline CDR1 and CDR2 sequences are SGDLS and YYNGEE. The CDR3, as DNA: TGTGCCAGCAGCGGACTAGCGGGTGAAGACGGGGAGCTGTTTTTT. This gives the protein CASSGLAGEDGELFF.

This sequence joins TRBV9 and TRBJ1-1; D call uncertain. The CDR3 has 13 residues. CDR1 and CDR2 from the germline V gene are SGDLS and YYNGEE. Trimming cost V 5 bases and J 3 bases, with 11 bases left between them. CDR3 sequence reads: CASSTGWDTEAFF. DNA of the CDR3: TGTGCCAGCAGTACGGGGTGGGACACTGAAGCTTTCTTT.

The J gene is TRBJ2-2, the V gene TRBV30, with D maybe TRBD1 (6 bases). The germline CDR1 and CDR2 sequences are GTSNPN and SVGIG (reference sequence). V lost 0 bases to trimming and J lost 7 bases, with 15 bases between them. The CDR3 extends over 15 amino acids. The CDR3 sequence: CAWSVVLGASGELFF. The CDR3 region has the DNA TGTGCCTGGAGTGTGGTTCTGGGGGCAAGCGGGGAGCTGTTTTTT.

This clone has just one count. V gene TRBV18 combines with J gene TRBJ2-1; 9 nucleotides line up with TRBD1. The CDR3 sequence is 12 residues long. The V gene end was trimmed by 6 bases and the J gene end by 16 bases; junction bases not matched to a gene: 10. Per the germline V gene, CDR1 is KGHSH and CDR2 is LQKENI. Here the CDR3 DNA reads TGTGCCAGCTCGTCAAGCGACAGGGGGACTTTCTTC. Translating gives CASSSSDRGTFF.

This chain joins TRBV5-1 and TRBJ1-5; D might be TRBD1 (5 bases). This CDR3 is built from 15 residues. Germline V gene lookup returns CDR1 SGHRS and CDR2 YFSETQ. Trimming removed 4 bases at V and 3 bases at J, with 14 bases between. The CDR3 loop reads CASSPTGGNNQPQHF. The CDR3 nucleotides are TGCGCCAGCAGCCCTACGGGGGGGAACAATCAGCCCCAGCATTTT. The full variable domain, rest sourced from reference TRBV5-1 and TRBJ1-5, is KAGVTQTPRYLIKTRGQQVTLSCSPISGHRSVSWYQQTPGQGLQFLFEYFSETQRNKGNFPGRFSGRQFSNSRSEMNVSTLELGDSALYLCASSPTGGNNQPQHFGDGTRLSIL.

The chain couples TRBV25-1 to TRBJ1-3, with D possibly being TRBD1 (5 bases). The CDR3 is 14 amino acids. V was clipped by 5 bases and J by 2 bases, with 10 bases between them. Germline CDR1 and CDR2: MGHDK and SYGVNS. The CDR3 sequence: CASSSSGTGNTIYF. CDR3 nucleotide sequence: TGTGCCAGCAGTTCATCAGGGACTGGAAACACCATATATTTT.

V and J are TRBV7-2 and TRBJ2-1, with 7 bases aligning to TRBD2. V shed 5 bases and J 12 bases; nucleotides not matched to a gene: 10. From germline, CDR1 is SGHTA and CDR2 FQGNSA. The CDR3 runs 13 residues. The CDR3 DNA sequence: TGTGCCAGCAGCCGACCGGGAGGAGCAGGGCAGTTCTTC. Translating gives CASSRPGGAGQFF.

This clone appeared once. The chain links TRBV19 to TRBJ2-7; D perhaps matches TRBD2 (6 bases). Trimming cost V 10 bases and J 2 bases, with 15 bases left between them. The CDR3 is made up of 13 amino acids. Germline V lookup: CDR1 LNHDA, CDR2 SQIVND (reference sequence). The CDR3: CATQPSATYEQYF. The DNA for the CDR3 is TGTGCCACCCAACCTAGCGCCACCTACGAGCAGTACTTC. Full variable domain (missing parts from reference TRBV19 and TRBJ2-7): DGGITQSPKYLFRKEGQNVTLSCEQNLNHDAMYWYRQDPGQGLRLIYYSQIVNDFQKGDIAEGYSVSREKKESFPLTVTSAQKNPTAFYLCATQPSATYEQYFGPGTRLTVT.